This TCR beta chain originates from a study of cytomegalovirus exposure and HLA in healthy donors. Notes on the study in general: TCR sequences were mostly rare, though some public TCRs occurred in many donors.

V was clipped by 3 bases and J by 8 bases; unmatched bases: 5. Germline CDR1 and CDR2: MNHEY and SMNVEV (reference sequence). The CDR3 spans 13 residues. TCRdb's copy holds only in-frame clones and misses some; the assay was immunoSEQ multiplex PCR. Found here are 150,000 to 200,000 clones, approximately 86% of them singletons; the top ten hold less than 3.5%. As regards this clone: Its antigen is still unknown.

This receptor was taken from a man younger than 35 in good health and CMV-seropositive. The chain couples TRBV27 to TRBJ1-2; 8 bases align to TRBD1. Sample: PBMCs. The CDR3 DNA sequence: TGTGCCAGCAGTTTCCAGGGGGCGGGCGGCTACACCTTC. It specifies CASSFQGAGGYTF.